Below, 7 T cell receptor beta chains from the same sample are listed, as sequenced in a study of blood T cell repertoires in COVID-19. Here immunoSEQ multiplex PCR was the method, and the copy in TCRdb shows in-frame clones only, minus some. This sample has 200,000 or so clones, with 70% to 90% found just once. The sample taken for sequencing was PBMCs or T cells enriched from blood (not recorded which). These receptors originate from a man under 40 who had recovered from COVID-19.

The chain is built from TRBV12-3 or TRBV12-4 and TRBJ1-3; D is uncertain. CDR3 length equals 12 residues. Deletions cut 6 bases from V and 4 bases from J, with 7 bases between. The CDR3 reads CASSPRGNTIYF. Written as DNA, the CDR3 is TGTGCCAGCAGCCCCAGAGGAAACACCATATATTTT.

This clone has just one count. The chain employs TRBV4-1 and TRBJ1-4; TRBD1 might be the D (5 bases). Trimming pared 6 bases from V and 0 bases from J, leaving 14 bases between. Germline loops: CDR1 MGHRA, CDR2 YSYEKL. This CDR3 spans 16 amino acids. The CDR3 DNA follows: TGCGCCAGCAGACTTGGGGGGATTGCAACTAATGAAAAACTGTTTTTT. This codes for CASRLGGIATNEKLFF.

The V call is TRBV5-8, the J call TRBJ2-7; 7 bases agree with TRBD2. With V trimmed by 6 bases and J by 1 base, 22 bases remained unmatched. CDR1 SGHTS and CDR2 YDEGEE come from the germline V gene. The CDR3 has 19 amino acids. CDR3 loop: CASTPRGVAWGMGSYEQYF. DNA of the CDR3: TGTGCCAGCACCCCTCGGGGGGTCGCCTGGGGTATGGGGTCCTACGAGCAGTACTTC.

The chain is built from TRBV6-2 or TRBV6-3 and TRBJ2-7, with 8 positions matching TRBD2. Germline loops: CDR1 MNHEY, CDR2 SVGEGT. With V trimmed by 6 bases and J by 0 bases, 10 bases remained unmatched. The CDR3 runs 16 residues. CDR3 DNA sequence: TGTGCCAGCAGCAGCGGGAGTGAGTTCCTCTCCTACGAGCAGTACTTC. Amino acids: CASSSGSEFLSYEQYF.

The chain is built from TRBV24-1 and TRBJ1-5, with 7 positions matching TRBD1. J lost 2 bases, V lost 2 bases, and 5 bases had no gene match. The CDR3 is 16 amino acids. CDR1 is KGHDR, CDR2 SFDVKD, per germline. CDR3 in amino acids: CATSDSPTGGNQPQHF. The CDR3 DNA reads TGTGCCACCAGTGATTCTCCCACAGGGGGCAATCAGCCCCAGCATTTT.

The rearrangement joins TRBV2 to TRBJ1-2; a possible D gene is TRBD1 (5 bases). The V gene's germline CDR1 is SNHLY and CDR2 FYNNEI. The CDR3 has 15 amino acids. V was clipped by 0 bases and J by 13 bases, with 21 bases between them. The CDR3 spells CASSEAGGRRGDFTF. In DNA, the CDR3 is TGTGCCAGCAGTGAAGCGGGGGGAAGACGAGGAGATTTCACCTTC.

The chain has TRBV7-2 and TRBJ1-2; tentative D call: TRBD1 (5 bases). CDR1 SGHTA and CDR2 FQGNSA come from the germline V gene. V was clipped by 10 bases and J by 4 bases, with 16 bases between them. The CDR3 contains 13 residues. DNA for the CDR3: TGTGCCACCGCGCGGGGGGAAGTCTATGGCTACACCTTC. Translated: CATARGEVYGYTF.